The source of this TCR beta chain is a study of blood T cell repertoires in COVID-19. Study as a whole: There were acute and convalescent COVID-19 samples, and they came from the United States, Italy and Spain.

Germline assignment: CDR1 MDHEN and CDR2 SYDVKM. V lost 4 bases to trimming and J lost 8 bases; unmatched junction nucleotides: 11. This CDR3 is 17 amino acids long. Assay used: immunoSEQ multiplex PCR; TCRdb lists only in-frame clones, some missing. The profile shows roughly 310,000 clones, approximately 91% of them singletons. The participants were between about 18 and 89 years old and came from some 25 US areas. In assigning cohorts, the study relied on participant-reported clinical history. Two negative PCRs, clearance, or symptom resolution had been documented for recovered Cohort 3 donors. The chain links TRBV28 to TRBJ2-3; 14 nucleotides agree with TRBD2. Sequencing used PBMCs or T cells enriched from blood (not recorded which). This receptor was taken from a woman aged 40 to 50 who had recovered from COVID-19. The CDR3 reads CASSSGLAGELGGTQYF. The CDR3 nucleotides are TGTGCCAGCAGTTCGGGACTAGCGGGGGAGCTTGGGGGTACGCAGTATTTT.